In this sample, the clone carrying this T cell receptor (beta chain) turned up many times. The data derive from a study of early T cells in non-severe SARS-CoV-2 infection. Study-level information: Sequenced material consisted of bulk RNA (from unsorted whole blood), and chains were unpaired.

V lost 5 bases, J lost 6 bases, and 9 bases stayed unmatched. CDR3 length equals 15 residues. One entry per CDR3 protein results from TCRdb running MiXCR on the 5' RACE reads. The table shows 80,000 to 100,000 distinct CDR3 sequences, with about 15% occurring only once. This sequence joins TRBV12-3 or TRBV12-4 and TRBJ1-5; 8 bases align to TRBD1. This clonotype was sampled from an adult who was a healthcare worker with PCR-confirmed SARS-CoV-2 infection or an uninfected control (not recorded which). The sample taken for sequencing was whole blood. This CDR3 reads CASSPDRGRFQPQHF. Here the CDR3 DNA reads TGTGCCAGCAGTCCAGACAGGGGCAGGTTTCAGCCCCAGCATTTT.